The 27 T cell receptor beta chains below all came from one sample that was sequenced in a study of CD8 T cells in ankylosing spondylitis. TCRdb redid the calling of the 5' RACE reads with MiXCR, one entry per CDR3 protein. The sample lists 300,000 to 350,000 distinct CDR3 sequences; about 15% were seen once. The sequenced sample consisted of blood, either unsorted or a sorted T cell fraction (not recorded which). The receptors were sampled from a male donor with ankylosing spondylitis or in good health (not recorded which).

This clonotype was observed a few times. The chain carries TRBV9 and TRBJ1-6; D is unresolved. CDR1 and CDR2 (germline): SGDLS, YYNGEE. V was pared by 0 bases and J by 5 bases, with 6 bases between. The CDR3 loop spans 14 amino acids. The DNA for the CDR3 is TGTGCCAGCAGCGTAGGGGCAGATAATTCACCCCTCCACTTT. Its translation: CASSVGADNSPLHF.

This chain links TRBV11-2 with TRBJ1-1, with D possibly TRBD1 on 5 matching bases. Trimming took 5 bases from V and 0 from J, leaving 22 bases between them. This CDR3 contains 18 residues. From germline, CDR1 is SGHAT and CDR2 FQNNGV. CDR3 DNA: TGTGCCAGCAGCCCGGGGACGGTTAGATCTTCCATGAACACTGAAGCTTTCTTT. Translation gives CASSPGTVRSSMNTEAFF.

The chain has TRBV10-3 and TRBJ1-2; 7 nucleotides align to TRBD1. The germline V gene encodes CDR1 ENHRY and CDR2 SYGVKD. The CDR3 is made up of 14 amino acids. The J segment lost 0 bases and the V segment lost 6 bases, leaving 4 bases of the junction unmatched. The CDR3 bases are TGTGCCATCAGGGGACAGTGGGCTAACTATGGCTACACCTTC. It codes for CAIRGQWANYGYTF.

As to this clonotype: One end of the junction fails to match germline, which may point to a read error. The rearrangement links TRBV20-1 to TRBJ2-3; D remains unclear. CDR3 length: 14 residues. CDR1 and CDR2 (germline): DFQATT, SNEGSKA (reference sequence). In nucleotides, the CDR3 is TGCAGTGGTAGAGCCAGGCCCAGCACAGATACGCAGTATTTT. Its protein is CSGRARPSTDTQYF.

DNA of the CDR3: TGCAGCGTTCGACTAGCGGGGTACTACGAGCAGTACTTC. This encodes CSVRLAGYYEQYF. The chain couples TRBV29-1 to TRBJ2-7; 11 bases match TRBD2. Germline V gene data show CDR1 as SQVTM and CDR2 as ANQGSEA. The ends lost 5 bases at V and 3 bases at J; junction bases unmatched: 3. The length of the CDR3 is 13 residues.

The chain couples TRBV19 to TRBJ2-1; the D gene is possibly TRBD2 (5 bases). Trimming stripped 2 bases from V and 10 bases from J, with 18 bases between. The CDR3 has 15 amino acids. Germline values: CDR1 LNHDA, CDR2 SQIVND (reference sequence). In nucleotides, the CDR3 is TGTGCCAGTAGTATATTAGCCCCGCCGGAGGCCGAGCAGTTCTTC. It is translated as CASSILAPPEAEQFF.

In its sample, this clonotype was seen a few times. The gene calls are TRBV29-1 and TRBJ2-3; 14 bases align to TRBD2. Germline assignment: CDR1 SQVTM and CDR2 ANQGSEA. This CDR3 spans 15 amino acids. The V gene end was trimmed by 6 bases and the J gene end by 5 bases; junction bases not matched to a gene: 7. For the CDR3, the DNA is TGCAGCGTGGGGACTAGCGGGGGTGGTGGAGATACGCAGTATTTT. Amino acid sequence: CSVGTSGGGGDTQYF.

This clonotype was counted between two and nine times. This sequence joins TRBV10-3 and TRBJ1-1, with D unresolved. V dropped 6 bases and J dropped 5 bases, with 7 bases sitting between them. In germline, CDR1 is ENHRY, CDR2 SYGVKD. The CDR3 is made up of 11 amino acids. As DNA, the CDR3 is TGTGCCATCAGGAGGGAAACTGAAGCTTTCTTT. This encodes CAIRRETEAFF.

This clonotype was detected ten times or more. The chain uses TRBV19 and TRBJ2-7, with 13 bases that match TRBD2. Germline CDR1 LNHDA, CDR2 SQIVND (reference sequence). The CDR3 runs to 13 residues. The V gene end was trimmed by 10 bases and the J gene end by 5 bases; junction bases not matched to a gene: 5. The CDR3 region has the DNA TGTGCCACCAAGACTAGCGGGGGGAACGAGCAGTACTTC. Translated: CATKTSGGNEQYF.

This clonotype was recorded a few times. V gene TRBV20-1 combines with J gene TRBJ2-7; D tentatively fits TRBD1 or TRBD2 (7 bases each). This CDR3 is 13 amino acids long. From germline, CDR1 is DFQATT and CDR2 SNEGSKA (reference sequence). Between the trimmed V and J ends, which lost 6 bases and 6 bases, there was a span of 18 bases. The CDR3 DNA sequence: TGCAGTGCCGTCGCCAGGGGGGGGGTCGAGCAGTACTTC. Residues: CSAVARGGVEQYF.

In this sample, this clonotype turned up a few times. The V gene is TRBV9, the J gene TRBJ1-2; D not certain. This CDR3 contains 12 residues. Trimming removed 2 bases at V and 1 base at J, with 3 bases between. The V gene's germline CDR1 is SGDLS and CDR2 YYNGEE. The CDR3 region has the DNA TGTGCCAGCAGCGTTTATAACTATGGCTACACCTTC. Translating it yields CASSVYNYGYTF.

The table lists this clonotype with a few counts. The chain couples TRBV3-1 to TRBJ2-5; TRBD2 aligns across 9 bases. The germline gives CDR1 LGHDT, CDR2 YNNKEL (reference sequence). The junction had 6 bases not matched to a gene; V was cut back by 2 bases and J by 5 bases. The CDR3 consists of 15 residues. CDR3 sequence: CASSQFGTSFETQYF. In nucleotides, the CDR3 is TGTGCCAGCAGCCAATTTGGGACTAGCTTTGAGACCCAGTACTTC.

The chain is built from TRBV15 and TRBJ1-4; D remains ambiguous. The CDR3 consists of 15 residues. Germline V gene sequence: CDR1 LNHNV, CDR2 YYDKDF (reference sequence). The V end was cut by 0 bases, the J end by 5 bases, with 10 bases between. CDR3 coding DNA: TGTGCCACCAGCAGAGATGGGGTCCGGAATGAAAAACTGTTTTTT. Translation: CATSRDGVRNEKLFF. Variable domain in full (rest from reference TRBV15 and TRBJ1-4): DAMVIQNPRYQVTQFGKPVTLSCSQTLNHNVMYWYQQKSSQAPKLLFHYYDKDFNNEADTPDNFQSRRPNTSFCFLDIRSPGLGDTAMYLCATSRDGVRNEKLFFGSGTQLSVL.

This clonotype appeared a few times. V and J are TRBV4-1 and TRBJ2-1; D unclear. In germline, CDR1 is MGHRA, CDR2 YSYEKL. The CDR3 is made up of 17 amino acids. Trimming left V 0 bases short and J 1 base short, with 13 bases between. This chain's CDR3 is CASSQEKTVRSYNEQFF. The CDR3 DNA reads as TGCGCCAGCAGCCAAGAAAAAACGGTCAGATCCTACAATGAGCAGTTCTTC.

At least ten counts were recorded for this clonotype. The rearrangement uses TRBV4-1 and TRBJ2-4; perhaps D is TRBD1 or TRBD2 (5 bases each). With 0 bases removed from V and 1 base from J, the gap between germline ends came to 7 bases. CDR1 and CDR2 (germline): MGHRA, YSYEKL. CDR3 length: 15 residues. This CDR3 reads CASSQEEGAKNIQYF. CDR3 DNA sequence: TGCGCCAGCAGCCAAGAAGAGGGGGCCAAAAACATTCAGTACTTC.

This clonotype was observed at least ten times. The chain is built from TRBV5-1 and TRBJ2-5; no clear D. The CDR3 spans 13 residues. V lost 4 bases and J lost 2, with 9 bases in between. Germline values: CDR1 SGHRS, CDR2 YFSETQ. Here the CDR3 reads CASSPGVQETQYF. DNA for the CDR3: TGCGCCAGCAGCCCCGGAGTACAAGAGACCCAGTACTTC.

This clonotype was detected only once. The rearrangement links TRBV2 to TRBJ2-3; TRBD2 matches at 12 bases. The CDR3 runs 16 residues. Germline V gives CDR1 SNHLY, CDR2 FYNNEI. J was trimmed by 2 bases and V by 6 bases; bases with no gene match: 6. For the CDR3, the DNA is TGTGCCAGCAGCCCGACTAGCGGGGGTTCCACAGATACGCAGTATTTT. It is translated as CASSPTSGGSTDTQYF. The full variable domain, rest sourced from reference TRBV2 and TRBJ2-3, is EPEVTQTPSHQVTQMGQEVILRCVPISNHLYFYWYRQILGQKVEFLVSFYNNEISEKSEIFDDQFSVERPDGSNFTLKIRSTKLEDSAMYFCASSPTSGGSTDTQYFGPGTRLTVL.

The genes are TRBV25-1 and TRBJ2-2; 8 nucleotides agree with TRBD2. V trimming: 3 bases; J trimming: 5 bases; junction bases outside the gene matches: 5. Germline V gene sequence: CDR1 MGHDK, CDR2 SYGVNS. The CDR3 totals 15 residues. Written as DNA, the CDR3 is TGTGCCAGCAGTGACGGCGGGAGGACGACCGGGGAGCTGTTTTTT. As protein: CASSDGGRTTGELFF.

This clonotype was counted between two and nine times. The chain couples TRBV20-1 to TRBJ2-5, with a possible D match to TRBD1 (6 bases). The CDR3 sequence is 12 residues long. In germline, CDR1 is DFQATT, CDR2 SNEGSKA (reference sequence). Trimming took off 3 bases at V and 5 bases at J, with 10 bases between the two ends. CDR3 region: CSASVRGETQYF. CDR3 sequence (DNA): TGCAGTGCTAGCGTCAGGGGTGAGACCCAGTACTTC.

This chain links TRBV19 with TRBJ2-3; no reliable D call. Germline lookup yields CDR1 LNHDA and CDR2 SQIVND (reference sequence). This CDR3 has 13 residues. Trimming left V 7 bases short and J 4 bases short, with 12 bases between. The CDR3 loop reads CASTPAPPDTQYF. The CDR3, as DNA: TGTGCCAGTACCCCAGCCCCCCCAGATACGCAGTATTTT.

This chain uses TRBV5-1 with TRBJ1-4, with 7 bases that match TRBD1. Germline-derived CDR1 and CDR2 are SGHRS and YFSETQ. The CDR3 runs 15 residues. J was trimmed by 7 bases and V by 0 bases; bases with no gene match: 6. Here the CDR3 reads CASSLDRGGLEKLFF. CDR3 nucleotides: TGCGCCAGCAGCTTGGACAGGGGTGGCCTTGAAAAACTGTTTTTT.

CDR3 in DNA: TGTGCCAGCAGTTTTTCGGGGGGACCCCTTAACGAGCAGTACTTC. Translated: CASSFSGGPLNEQYF. J is TRBJ2-7 and V is TRBV12-3 or TRBV12-4; 7 positions agree with TRBD2. CDR3 size: 15 residues. Trimming took 3 bases from V and 5 from J; bases not matched to a gene: 10.

CDR3 DNA sequence: TGCGCCAGCAGCTTACTAGCGGGGGGTCTCCAAGAGACCCAGTACTTC. This gives the protein CASSLLAGGLQETQYF. The chain couples TRBV5-1 to TRBJ2-5, with 12 nucleotides matching TRBD2. Unmatched junction bases numbered 3, after V lost 2 bases and J lost 1 base. The CDR3 is 16 amino acids. Germline V gene lookup returns CDR1 SGHRS and CDR2 YFSETQ. The complete variable domain, with remaining parts taken from reference TRBV5-1 and TRBJ2-5, reads KAGVTQTPRYLIKTRGQQVTLSCSPISGHRSVSWYQQTPGQGLQFLFEYFSETQRNKGNFPGRFSGRQFSNSRSEMNVSTLELGDSALYLCASSLLAGGLQETQYFGPGTRLLVL.

The J gene is TRBJ2-3, the V gene TRBV7-8, with TRBD2 matching over 8 bases. V lost 1 base to trimming and J lost 6 bases; unmatched junction nucleotides: 9. The CDR3 spans 16 residues. Germline values: CDR1 SGHVS, CDR2 FQNEAQ. The CDR3 sequence: CASSLVGSGMSDTQYF. The CDR3, as DNA: TGTGCCAGCAGCTTAGTAGGTAGCGGGATGTCCGATACGCAGTATTTT.

V usage is TRBV7-2 and J usage is TRBJ2-1; the D gene is possibly TRBD2 (5 bases). CDR1 and CDR2 from the germline V gene are SGHTA and FQGNSA. Between the trimmed V and J ends, which lost 5 bases and 8 bases, there was a span of 16 bases. The CDR3 sequence is 14 residues long. DNA for the CDR3: TGTGCCAGCAGCCCAGGACTCGTCTGGGATGAGCAGTTCTTC. It specifies CASSPGLVWDEQFF. Using reference TRBV7-2 and TRBJ2-1 for the parts outside the CDR3, the full variable domain is GAGVSQSPSNKVTEKGKDVELRCDPISGHTALYWYRQSLGQGLEFLIYFQGNSAPDKSGLPSDRFSAERTGGSVSTLTIQRTQQEDSAVYLCASSPGLVWDEQFFGPGTRLTVL.

The rearrangement links TRBV3-1 to TRBJ1-6; D gene uncertain. This CDR3 contains 16 residues. V was trimmed by 1 base and J by 0 bases, leaving 7 bases between them. The V gene's germline CDR1 is LGHDT and CDR2 YNNKEL (reference sequence). The CDR3 sequence is CASSQGDTSYNSPLHF. In DNA, the CDR3 is TGTGCCAGCAGCCAAGGCGATACCTCCTATAATTCACCCCTCCACTTT.

This clonotype was observed a handful of times. This chain connects TRBV7-2 to TRBJ1-1; unclear D gene. V was cut by 1 base and J by 4 bases, with 13 bases left in between. The CDR3 is made up of 15 amino acids. Germline values: CDR1 SGHTA, CDR2 FQGNSA. For the CDR3, the DNA is TGTGCCAGCAGCTTAGAGGGAGCGGTGGGCACTGAAGCTTTCTTT. This codes for CASSLEGAVGTEAFF.